A single sample is the source of the 4 T cell receptor beta chains below, sequenced in a study of Graves' ophthalmopathy and Graves' hyperthyroidism. RNA served as the template for amplifying TCR beta CDR3 regions. Second-round multiplex PCR followed a first-round RT-PCR using HTBI primers. TCRdb reprocessed the multiplex PCR reads with MiXCR, giving one entry per CDR3 protein. This sample has about 1.2 million distinct CDR3 sequences, with approximately 35% found just once. Source material: peripheral blood or thyroid tissue (not recorded which). The receptors originated from an adult man with Graves' hyperthyroidism.

At least ten counts were recorded for this clonotype. This chain connects TRBV7-9 to TRBJ2-7; D may be TRBD1 (5 bases). CDR1 SEHNR and CDR2 FQNEAQ come from the germline V gene (reference sequence). With 5 bases removed from V and 3 bases from J, the gap between germline ends came to 20 bases. This CDR3 spans 16 amino acids. DNA for the CDR3: TGTGCCAGCAGCCCCCCAGGGCTAGACAGACGCTACGAGCAGTACTTC. Protein product: CASSPPGLDRRYEQYF.

The chain links TRBV24-1 to TRBJ1-1; 7 nucleotides align to TRBD1. V dropped 9 bases and J dropped 1; count of bases not matched to a gene: 4. The CDR3 runs 13 residues. Germline CDR1 and CDR2: KGHDR and SFDVKD. CDR3 in amino acids: CATLDRSNTEAFF. The CDR3 region has the DNA TGTGCCACCCTGGACAGGTCGAACACTGAAGCTTTCTTT.

This clonotype appeared a few times. The rearrangement joins TRBV7-9 to TRBJ1-2, with D unclear. The germline V and J ends were trimmed by 2 bases and 7 bases, with 20 bases remaining between them. The germline V gene encodes CDR1 SEHNR and CDR2 FQNEAQ (reference sequence). The CDR3 spans 16 residues. The CDR3 DNA follows: TGTGCCAGCAGCTTACATGGACGTCGATGGGAAGGTGGCTACACCTTC. This sequence encodes CASSLHGRRWEGGYTF.

This clonotype was picked up many times. The V call is TRBV7-2, the J call TRBJ2-2; 7 nucleotides match TRBD1. The CDR3 is 15 amino acids. V lost 2 bases and J lost 6; bases outside the gene matches: 6. The germline CDR1 and CDR2 sequences are SGHTA and FQGNSA. The CDR3 DNA reads as TGTGCCAGCAGCTTATTGACAGGGCTCGCCGGGGAGCTGTTTTTT. Protein product: CASSLLTGLAGELFF. The full variable domain, its missing parts supplied by reference TRBV7-2 and TRBJ2-2, is GAGVSQSPSNKVTEKGKDVELRCDPISGHTALYWYRQSLGQGLEFLIYFQGNSAPDKSGLPSDRFSAERTGGSVSTLTIQRTQQEDSAVYLCASSLLTGLAGELFFGEGSRLTVL.